This T cell receptor (beta chain) was profiled in a study of PD-1 blockade in classical Hodgkin lymphoma. Remarks on this clone: The antigen is not known.

Study-wide points: No one has yet defined what causes the repertoire differences, which may be disease activity or prior therapy. Reports described newly diagnosed patients as having lower baseline TCR diversity than healthy donors.

The method was immunoSEQ multiplex PCR; TCRdb's version includes in-frame clones alone and lacks a portion of them. The table records 45,000 to 60,000 clones, approximately 91% of them present only once. Time point denoted: newly diagnosed, previously untreated cHL patient sample. Comparison came from newly diagnosed, untreated classical Hodgkin lymphoma PBMCs. This TCR derives from a human donor with classical Hodgkin lymphoma. The sequenced sample was peripheral blood mononuclear cells (PBMCs).

In DNA form, the CDR3 reads TGTGCCAGTAGCCGAGGAGGGGGCCGGGTAAACACTGAAGCTTTCTTT. The encoded protein is CASSRGGGRVNTEAFF. The genes are TRBV19 and TRBJ1-1, with 7 bases that match TRBD1. Germline-derived CDR1 and CDR2 are LNHDA and SQIVND (reference sequence). The CDR3 sequence is 16 residues long. J lost 2 bases, V lost 6 bases, and 12 bases had no gene match.